Listed here are 15 T cell receptor beta chains from one sample, sequenced in a study of shared clonotypes between healthy human individuals. Using immunoSEQ multiplex PCR, the repertoire was profiled, and TCRdb retains in-frame clones only, with some absent. The profile shows 1.6 million or so clones, about 98.5% of them singletons. The specimen was naive CD4+ T cells sorted from blood. Subset in this sample: CD45RA+ positively selected. These receptors all come from a man aged 25-40 years in good health.

This sequence joins TRBV9 and TRBJ2-1; the D gene is possibly TRBD2 (5 bases). The CDR3 contains 19 residues. Trimming stripped 0 bases from V and 3 bases from J, with 22 bases between. Germline-derived CDR1 and CDR2 are SGDLS and YYNGEE. The CDR3 protein is CASSVDRRSRDFSYNEQFF. CDR3 in DNA: TGTGCCAGCAGCGTAGATCGTCGGAGTCGGGATTTTAGCTACAATGAGCAGTTCTTC.

The V and J genes are TRBV28 and TRBJ2-4; D remains ambiguous. Trimming shortened V by 3 bases and J by 3 bases, and 15 bases separated the two germline ends. In germline, CDR1 is MDHEN, CDR2 SYDVKM. The CDR3 extends over 16 amino acids. DNA for the CDR3: TGTGCCAGCAGTTTCCCTAGGGCGGATCGCAAAAACATTCAGTACTTC. Protein product: CASSFPRADRKNIQYF.

The table lists this clone with a count of one. The V call is TRBV11-3, the J call TRBJ2-2; 11 bases are shared with TRBD1. Per the germline V gene, CDR1 is SGHNT and CDR2 is YENEEA. There are 17 residues in the CDR3. Unmatched junction bases numbered 4, after V lost 0 bases and J lost 4 bases. CDR3 loop: CASSLDRGQGGTGELFF. CDR3 nucleotides: TGTGCCAGCAGCTTAGATCGGGGACAGGGGGGCACCGGGGAGCTGTTTTTT.

The chain combines TRBV27 with TRBJ2-7; tentatively, D is TRBD1 or TRBD2 (5 bases each). The CDR3 is made up of 14 amino acids. V was cut by 4 bases and J by 2 bases, with 12 bases left in between. CDR1 and CDR2 (germline): MNHEY, SMNVEV (reference sequence). CDR3 amino acids: CASSSAQGPYEQYF. CDR3 nucleotide sequence: TGTGCCAGCAGTTCCGCGCAGGGACCCTACGAGCAGTACTTC.

The chain carries TRBV28 and TRBJ2-7, with 11 bases aligning to TRBD2. The J segment lost 0 bases and the V segment lost 3 bases, leaving 7 bases of the junction unmatched. Per the germline V gene, CDR1 is MDHEN and CDR2 is SYDVKM. The CDR3 length is 17 residues. The CDR3 bases are TGTGCCAGCAGTTTTCGACGACTAGCGGGGCCCTCCTACGAGCAGTACTTC. This codes for CASSFRRLAGPSYEQYF. Combining the CDR3 with reference TRBV28 and TRBJ2-7 gives the whole variable domain DVKVTQSSRYLVKRTGEKVFLECVQDMDHENMFWYRQDPGLGLRLIYFSYDVKMKEKGDIPEGYSVSREKKERFSLILESASTNQTSMYLCASSFRRLAGPSYEQYFGPGTRLTVT.

The chain joins TRBV18 to TRBJ2-7; unclear D gene. CDR3 length: 14 residues. Between the trimmed V and J ends, which lost 6 bases and 4 bases, there was a span of 16 bases. The germline V gene has CDR1 KGHSH and CDR2 LQKENI. Here the CDR3 DNA reads TGTGCCAGCTCCCCGGGCTTGACGTTTTACGAGCAGTACTTC. Its protein product is CASSPGLTFYEQYF.

Remarks on this clone: Within the sample, other DNA sequences also encode this same CDR3. This sequence joins TRBV9 and TRBJ2-7; D may be TRBD2 (6 bases). The CDR3 runs 14 residues. The germline V and J ends were trimmed by 0 bases and 3 bases, with 10 bases remaining between them. CDR1 is SGDLS and CDR2 is YYNGEE in the germline V gene. CDR3 bases: TGTGCCAGCAGCGTAGCTGGGGGAGGCTACGAGCAGTACTTC. It codes for CASSVAGGGYEQYF.

The chain couples TRBV6-5 to TRBJ1-3; weak D call: TRBD1 (5 bases). Germline CDR1 is MNHEY and CDR2 is SVGAGI. The V gene lost 3 bases and the J gene lost 4 bases, with 13 bases spanning the gap. CDR3 length: 15 residues. CDR3 sequence: CASSYRGRGGNTIYF. The CDR3 DNA reads as TGTGCCAGCAGTTATAGGGGAAGGGGAGGAAACACCATATATTTT.

The V call is TRBV5-1, the J call TRBJ1-1; possibly TRBD1 for D (6 bases). The germline V gene has CDR1 SGHRS and CDR2 YFSETQ. The CDR3 has 13 residues. V was cut by 8 bases and J by 6 bases, with 17 bases left in between. This chain's CDR3 is CASSMTGGSEAFF. In nucleotides, the CDR3 is TGCGCCAGTAGCATGACGGGGGGCTCTGAAGCTTTCTTT.

The chain couples TRBV9 to TRBJ2-7; D might be TRBD2 (5 bases). Looked up from germline, CDR1 is SGDLS and CDR2 is YYNGEE. The V and J ends lost 2 bases and 3 bases respectively, with 18 bases between them. The CDR3 totals 16 residues. This chain's CDR3 is CASSVGPAALSYEQYF. Written as DNA, the CDR3 is TGTGCCAGCAGCGTTGGCCCAGCGGCCCTAAGCTACGAGCAGTACTTC.

This chain connects TRBV29-1 to TRBJ1-1; D possibly corresponds to TRBD1 (5 bases). There are 11 residues in the CDR3. V dropped 4 bases and J dropped 10 bases, with 13 bases sitting between them. CDR1 SQVTM and CDR2 ANQGSEA come from the germline V gene. The CDR3, as DNA: TGCAGCGTTGTTTCTCTGGGGGTAGCTTTCTTT. As protein: CSVVSLGVAFF.

The chain joins TRBV14 to TRBJ1-1; D is unresolved. The CDR3 totals 16 residues. Germline-derived CDR1 and CDR2 are SGHDN and FVKESK. The V end lost 0 bases, the J end lost 11 bases, and 22 bases lay between the germline ends. In nucleotides, the CDR3 is TGTGCCAGCAGCCAAGATCTCGGTCTGATATCTTCTGGCGCTTTCTTT. It codes for CASSQDLGLISSGAFF.

This chain links TRBV7-9 with TRBJ2-1; 9 bases fit TRBD2. The CDR3 has 17 residues. CDR1 is SEHNR and CDR2 is FQNEAQ in the germline V gene (reference sequence). V lost 2 bases to trimming and J lost 9 bases; unmatched junction nucleotides: 14. The CDR3 DNA sequence: TGTGCCAGCAGCTTACCCCTCGGTAGCGGGAGTGGCCGTGAGCAGTTCTTC. It is translated as CASSLPLGSGSGREQFF.

This clone was seen only once. This chain links TRBV5-1 with TRBJ1-4; TRBD1 is a possible D gene (5 bases). CDR3 length equals 13 residues. Trimming took 4 bases from V and 7 from J, leaving 11 bases between them. The germline CDR1 and CDR2 sequences are SGHRS and YFSETQ. The CDR3 protein is CASSIQGGEKLFF. CDR3 DNA: TGCGCCAGCAGCATCCAGGGAGGTGAAAAACTGTTTTTT.

The rearrangement uses TRBV28 and TRBJ2-7, with 8 bases lining up with TRBD1. CDR1 is MDHEN, CDR2 SYDVKM, per germline. The J segment lost 2 bases and the V segment lost 4 bases, leaving 7 bases of the junction unmatched. The CDR3 is 15 amino acids. The chain's CDR3 is CASSSDRGFPYEQYF. Here the CDR3 DNA reads TGTGCCAGCAGTTCCGACAGGGGATTTCCCTACGAGCAGTACTTC. The variable domain in full, completed from reference TRBV28 and TRBJ2-7, reads DVKVTQSSRYLVKRTGEKVFLECVQDMDHENMFWYRQDPGLGLRLIYFSYDVKMKEKGDIPEGYSVSREKKERFSLILESASTNQTSMYLCASSSDRGFPYEQYFGPGTRLTVT.